The 14 T cell receptor beta chains below come from one sample, sequenced in a study of CD8+CD57+ T cells in acquired aplastic anemia. The template for TCR beta VDJ and CDR3 sequence profiling was genomic DNA. TCRdb used MiXCR to reprocess the reads, holding one entry per CDR3 protein. Among hundreds of thousands of distinct CDR3 sequences listed, under 80% were seen once. Material: sorted CD4+, CD8+, or CD8+CD57+ T cells (not recorded which) from PBMCs. These TCRs come from a human donor in good health, serving as a control.

The chain carries TRBV20-1 and TRBJ1-2; perhaps TRBD1 as D (5 bases). Trimming shortened V by 3 bases and J by 10 bases, and 15 bases separated the two germline ends. Germline CDR1 DFQATT, CDR2 SNEGSKA (reference sequence). CDR3 length equals 12 residues. DNA for the CDR3: TGCAGTGCTAGGGCGGGGGGAGAGACCTACACCTTC. Its protein is CSARAGGETYTF.

Points on this clonotype: The junction and the germline gene differ at one end; a read error may be behind it. This chain connects TRBV7-9 to TRBJ1-2, with TRBD1 matching 7 bases. The V gene's germline CDR1 is SEHNR and CDR2 FQNEAQ (reference sequence). This CDR3 has 14 amino acids. The CDR3 nucleotides are TGTGCCAGCAGCGTAGACAGGGAGCCATATGGCTTGACGTTC. Its translation: CASSVDREPYGLTF.

This chain uses TRBV12-3 or TRBV12-4 with TRBJ1-1; D remains unclear. Trimming removed 6 bases from V and 1 base from J, with 12 bases in between. The CDR3 length is 14 residues. The CDR3 DNA sequence: TGTGCCAGCAGCTTATGGACGAAGAACACTGAAGCTTTCTTT. Translating it yields CASSLWTKNTEAFF.

On this clonotype: A junction end diverges from the germline sequence, so it may reflect a read error. The chain carries TRBV9 and TRBJ1-1, with 8 bases that match TRBD1. This CDR3 is built from 14 residues. Germline V gene sequence: CDR1 SGDLS, CDR2 YYNGEE. CDR3 in DNA: TGTGCCAGCAGCCCACGCCGGACAGGGCAAGAGACCCTCTTT. Its translation is CASSPRRTGQETLF.

This clonotype was detected ten times or more. The J gene is TRBJ1-6, the V gene TRBV4-3; tentatively, D is TRBD1 (6 bases). Germline CDR1 and CDR2: LGHNA and YSLEER. Trimming left V 0 bases short and J 8 bases short, with 17 bases between. The CDR3 loop spans 17 amino acids. CDR3 nucleotides: TGCGCCAGCAGCCAAGATCACGGCAGGGGTTTGGATTCACCCCTCCACTTT. Amino acid sequence: CASSQDHGRGLDSPLHF.

This clonotype was picked up many times. V and J are TRBV3-1 and TRBJ1-2; possible D gene TRBD1, 5 bases. This CDR3 region has 15 residues. V was trimmed by 0 bases and J by 8 bases, leaving 16 bases between them. Germline V gene lookup returns CDR1 LGHDT and CDR2 YNNKEL (reference sequence). In nucleotides, the CDR3 is TGTGCCAGCAGCCAAGAAGCTTGGGGGTCCGGGGGCTACACCTTC. It is translated as CASSQEAWGSGGYTF.

This clonotype was found once. The germline gene is not matched at one end of the junction; a read error may be the cause. This chain connects TRBV20-1 to TRBJ2-7; a possible D gene is TRBD1 (6 bases). This CDR3 is 12 amino acids long. The germline CDR1 and CDR2 sequences are DFQATT and SNEGSKA (reference sequence). CDR3 sequence reads: CSARGGYYEQYF. The CDR3 bases are TGCAGTGCAAGAGGGGGATACTACGAGCAGTACTTC.

This clonotype turned up a few times. The V call is TRBV19, the J call TRBJ1-6; D is uncertain. The CDR3 spans 14 residues. V lost 10 bases, J lost 0 bases, and 10 bases lay in between. CDR1 is LNHDA and CDR2 is SQIVND in the germline V gene (reference sequence). CDR3 residues: CATATDSYNSPLHF. CDR3 nucleotides: TGTGCCACTGCGACTGACTCCTATAATTCACCCCTCCACTTT.

The rearrangement links TRBV5-8 to TRBJ2-7, with TRBD2 matching 7 bases. Germline CDR1 SGHTS, CDR2 YDEGEE. The CDR3 totals 14 residues. J gave up 3 bases and V 1 base, and 4 bases lay outside the gene matches. CDR3: CASSLHREGYEQYF. The CDR3 DNA reads TGTGCCAGCAGCTTGCATAGGGAGGGCTACGAGCAGTACTTC.

This clonotype turned up a few times. The J gene is TRBJ2-1, the V gene TRBV29-1; 8 bases match TRBD2. With 3 bases clipped from V and 6 bases from J, the junction kept 7 bases outside the gene matches. Germline V gives CDR1 SQVTM, CDR2 ANQGSEA. The CDR3 is 14 residues long. The CDR3 is CSVDPGGAGNEQFF. The CDR3 DNA sequence: TGCAGCGTTGACCCCGGGGGGGCTGGCAATGAGCAGTTCTTC.

In regard to this clonotype: Its ends do not fully match the called genes, so a read error is possible. The chain recombines TRBV7-6 with TRBJ1-2, with D maybe TRBD1 (6 bases). Germline V gives CDR1 SGHVS, CDR2 FNYEAQ. The CDR3 has 15 amino acids. DNA for the CDR3: TGTGCTAGCAGCTTAGCTACAGGGTCAGCCTACGAGCAGACCTTC. It translates to CASSLATGSAYEQTF.

The rearrangement joins TRBV7-2 to TRBJ2-2; D not certain. The germline V gene encodes CDR1 SGHTA and CDR2 FQGNSA. The CDR3 runs to 15 residues. The V and J ends lost 5 bases and 4 bases respectively, with 14 bases between them. CDR3 region: CASSPKSGITGELFF. DNA of the CDR3: TGTGCCAGCAGCCCTAAGAGTGGTATCACCGGGGAGCTGTTTTTT.

The chain is built from TRBV10-3 and TRBJ1-5; possible D gene TRBD1, 6 bases. The CDR3 totals 16 residues. Trimming pared 2 bases from V and 4 bases from J, leaving 15 bases between. From germline, CDR1 is ENHRY and CDR2 SYGVKD. The CDR3 DNA sequence: TGTGCCATCAGTGAGGAGGACAGCAGGCCTAATCAGCCCCAGCATTTT. Residues: CAISEEDSRPNQPQHF.

This clonotype came up once. Lacking the conserved final phenylalanine or tryptophan, this CDR3 likely reflects a read error. It is unclear where the CDR3 begins or ends on the DNA, so no DNA is shown, and the CDR3 is as TCRdb lists it. The rearrangement links TRBV2 to TRBJ1-4; the tabulated D call, TRBD1, remains unverified against the DNA. Germline values: CDR1 SNHLY, CDR2 FYNNEI. The CDR3 is 16 residues long, counting both termini. The CDR3 protein is CASNMIRGNDGDTFGS.